A selection of T cell receptor beta chains follows, all from one sample in a study of T cell responses to AZD1222 COVID-19 vaccine. Data came from immunoSEQ multiplex PCR; TCRdb stores just in-frame clones and leaves some out. In the table there are roughly 140,000 clones, 75% to 90% of which are singletons. The specimen comprised peripheral blood, sampled on day 0 of AZD1222 vaccination. The receptors here all came from an adult in good health. Each CDR3 is given without its conserved first and last residue.

j_call,v_call,cdr3_aa
TRBJ2-5,TRBV4-2,ASSQVWVGERLEETQY
TRBJ1-1,TRBV21-1,ASPRGSQAPDFEAF
TRBJ2-3,TRBV12-3/TRBV12-4,ASTLRRGTQY
TRBJ2-7,TRBV28,ASSFFASGNYEQY
TRBJ1-1,TRBV15,ATSRDLQGGMMYRAEAF
TRBJ1-1,TRBV4-2,ASSQGPGAF
TRBJ1-1,TRBV6-6,ASSLGLVPMNTEAF
TRBJ2-5,TRBV3-1/TRBV3-2,ASSQEQETQY
TRBJ2-1,TRBV25-1,ASSELLFPPF
TRBJ2-1,TRBV3-1/TRBV3-2,ASSPTGTRNEQF
TRBJ2-7,TRBV19,ASRAGTSGSYEQY
TRBJ2-2,TRBV2,ASRDRENTGELF
TRBJ1-5,TRBV7-8,ASRSQPQH
TRBJ2-5,TRBV24-1,ATSAGYLPAGQETQY
TRBJ1-2,TRBV6-2/TRBV6-3,ASSYSGRTANYGYT
TRBJ1-1,TRBV7-3,ASSLTGVGNTEAF
TRBJ1-1,TRBV20-1,SASSANTEAF
TRBJ1-2,TRBV30,AWSDTWARGNYGYT
TRBJ2-7,TRBV3-1/TRBV3-2,ASSDEMLAGSFYEQY
TRBJ1-4,TRBV7-9,ASSLRAEKLF
TRBJ2-3,TRBV2,ASSEVAGGPRTQY
TRBJ1-5,TRBV6-1,ASSERATPNQPQH
TRBJ1-1,TRBV7-9,ASSYRGGRRVNTEAF
TRBJ1-2,TRBV7-2,ASSLALGNGYT
TRBJ1-6,TRBV19,ASSGDQGSPLH
TRBJ1-5,TRBV2,ASSGPPGNQPQH
TRBJ2-5,TRBV7-8,ASSLQRVVRQETQY
TRBJ1-4,TRBV14,ASSPKGGRGEKLF
TRBJ1-5,TRBV7-2,ASSYFPGTGVGQPQH
TRBJ1-6,TRBV15,ATSRDAGTGDSPLH
TRBJ1-2,TRBV18,ASSPPDSPYGYT
TRBJ1-5,TRBV19,ASSTGQGYQPQH
TRBJ2-3,TRBV19,ASTSGEGTDTQY
TRBJ2-7,TRBV7-2,ASSLEARGEQY
TRBJ1-1,TRBV2,ASRELSYRQPPPEAF
TRBJ1-5,TRBV20-1,SAGGIKPQH
TRBJ2-1,TRBV19,ASSQGLGPYNEQF
TRBJ2-6,TRBV15,ATSTGVGANVLT
TRBJ1-5,TRBV9,ASSVRSGNQPQH
TRBJ2-1,TRBV30,AWTGLAGVSYNEQF
TRBJ1-3,TRBV7-6,ASSPTGAYSGNTIY
TRBJ2-7,TRBV30,AWSGERGARKEQY
TRBJ1-4,TRBV27,ASSLSSVVATNEKLF
TRBJ1-1,TRBV18,ASSPTAIEAF
TRBJ1-3,TRBV24-1,ATSEGGTAGNTIY
TRBJ1-1,TRBV6-5,ASSTKQGLYTEAF
.,TRBV28,ASSLVGVNQPQY
TRBJ2-4,TRBV2,ASSGGTSGEAKNIQY
TRBJ2-7,TRBV25-1,ASRQAGEQY
TRBJ2-3,TRBV6-6,ASSRERGTDTQY
TRBJ1-2,TRBV19,ASSIEAVRGGYT
TRBJ1-1,TRBV7-9,ASSLNPRARPTEAF
TRBJ2-5,TRBV9,ASSVDAGWGQTQY